This record looks at one TCR beta chain sequence and its context. The table lists this clonotype with a few counts. This clone's antigen is unknown. Base qualities are missing; no much larger clone stands one base away. These data originate in a study of molecular identifiers for immune sequencing clone quantification (dated by TCRdb to the late 2010s). About the study as a whole: In a replicate experiment, RNA from roughly 21,000 or 96,000 naive CD8 T cells was split into five aliquots, four of which were sequenced. The study was a methods study using CD8 T cells to benchmark molecular-identifier clustering-based TCR repertoire sequencing (MIDCIRS) and TCR RNA copy counting.

The CDR3 goes from the cysteine to the phenylalanine over 16 residues. Just the 48-base CDR3 DNA is kept, in frame starting at base 1. The V end gives up 2 bases and the J end 6 bases, leaving 10 bases in the junction not matched to a gene. CDR1 and CDR2 were assigned from the germline V gene as MNHEY and SVGEGT. The receptor library was made with PCR. Sequencing instrument: Illumina HiSeq 4000. Bulk TCR libraries were prepared as previously described, using TCR primers listed in Table S5. The Qiagen AllPrep DNA/RNA kit was used to purify total RNA. Reads from multiple sequencing runs of the same library were pooled before analysis. On the authors' methods: Reads were retained only if an exact TCR constant sequence was present, and the retained reads were trimmed to 150 nt and grouped according to their 12-nt molecular barcodes. Within each barcode group, reads were sub-clustered at a 15% Levenshtein threshold, and quality-weighted consensus sequences were built per RNA molecule. Non-functional sequences were removed, as were lower-count sequences one edit away from another. On the basis of fitting two negative binomial distributions, barcode sub-clusters with fewer than 20% of the maximum read count were discarded. The public sequencing data were trimmed at Q25 with fastp and processed into clonotypes with MiXCR by TCRdb, which kept only in-frame beta chains. Entries that share a CDR3 protein sequence are merged under the most common genes and DNA. Clone size and V and J calls follow TCRdb, not the original study. The table for this sample lists a few hundred thousand distinct CDR3 sequences; 20% to 25% of them were counted only once. The ten top clones hold about 0.78% of the sample.

Libraries of naive CD8 T cells were built from approximately 20,000 to 1,000,000 sorted cells, with 10%, 30% or 50% of the purified RNA used. Naive CD8 T cells, defined as CD8+CD4-CCR7+CD45RA+, were FACS-sorted into RLT Plus buffer on a BD FACSAria II. Approximately eleven TCR copies' worth of Jurkat RNA were spiked into roughly 17,000-1,100,000 naive CD8 T cell samples to test detection sensitivity. CD8 T cells were enriched with RosetteSep CD8+ T Cell Enrichment Cocktail and Ficoll-Paque, followed by ACK red cell lysis. On the study overall, not on this receptor specifically: Modeling indicated 2.5 to 3.5 TCR RNA copies recovered per cell, compared with around 10 by digital PCR, which implies a capture efficiency of 25% to 35%. In CMV-specific effector cells, clones with more than 20 RNA copies contained over 98% of molecules, whereas in naive cells such clones contained under 1% of molecules. The sizes of highly expanded clones could end up underestimated when identical TCR molecules share a barcode. A single cell's worth of spiked-in Jurkat TCR RNA was reported detectable even among under 1.1 million naive CD8 T cells. Naive libraries contained spiked-in Jurkat TCR RNA (roughly 10 copies' worth), which is not part of the donor repertoire. Without barcode sub-clustering, chimeric consensus sequences inflated TCR diversity; chimeras reached as high as 47%.

This receptor was taken from a human donor in good health. Some libraries in this study had Jurkat cell RNA spiked in. The V and J genes are TRBV6-2 or TRBV6-3 and TRBJ2-7, with TRBD1 matching 10 junction bases. Sequenced material: naive CD8+ T cells from blood, with Jurkat cell RNA spiked in. The sample's cell subset or site label, in plain terms: FACS-sorted CD8+CD4-CCR7+CD45RA+ naive T cells. This receptor has the CDR3 CASSYHTGTGVTEQYF. The DNA reads TGTGCCAGCAGTTACCATACCGGGACAGGGGTCACCGAGCAGTACTTC.